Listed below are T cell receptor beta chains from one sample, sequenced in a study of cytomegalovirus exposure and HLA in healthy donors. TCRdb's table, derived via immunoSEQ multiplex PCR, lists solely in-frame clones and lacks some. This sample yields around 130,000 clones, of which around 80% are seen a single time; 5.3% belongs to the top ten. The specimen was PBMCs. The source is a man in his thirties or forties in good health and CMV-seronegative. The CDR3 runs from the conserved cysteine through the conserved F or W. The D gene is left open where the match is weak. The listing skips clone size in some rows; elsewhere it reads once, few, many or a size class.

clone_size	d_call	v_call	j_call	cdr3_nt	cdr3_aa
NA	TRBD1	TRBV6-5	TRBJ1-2	TGTGCCAGCACCCCTTTGGGACAGCACTATGGCTACACCTTC	CASTPLGQHYGYTF
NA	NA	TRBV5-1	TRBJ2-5	TGCGCCAGCAGCTACGGGACAATGGAGACCCAGTACTTC	CASSYGTMETQYF
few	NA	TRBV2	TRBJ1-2	TGTGCCAGCAGACAGGATTCGTCCTATGGCTACACCTTC	CASRQDSSYGYTF
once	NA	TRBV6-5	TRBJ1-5	TGTGCCAGCGGGAGGAATCAGCCCCAGCATTTT	CASGRNQPQHF
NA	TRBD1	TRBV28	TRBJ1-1	TGTGCCAGCACCGAGCCACAGGGGGCGTATAGCACTGAAGCTTTCTTT	CASTEPQGAYSTEAFF
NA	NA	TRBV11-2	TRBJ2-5	TGTGCCAGCTCAGGGGAGACCCAGTACTTC	CASSGETQYF
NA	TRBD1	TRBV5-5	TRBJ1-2	TGTGCCAGCAGTTTTCTGGACAGGGGAGGAGGCTACACCTTC	CASSFLDRGGGYTF
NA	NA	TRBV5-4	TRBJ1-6	TGTGCCAGCAGCGTCGACAGCCTAATCGGCTCACCCCTCCACTTT	CASSVDSLIGSPLHF
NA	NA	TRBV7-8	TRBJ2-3	TGTGCCAGCAGCTTAATAAGGGCTAGCGGCACAGATACGCAGTATTTT	CASSLIRASGTDTQYF
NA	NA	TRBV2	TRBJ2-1	TGTGCCAGCAGCCTTAACATTGAGCAGTTCTTC	CASSLNIEQFF
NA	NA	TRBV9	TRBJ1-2	TGTGCCAGCAGCGCGGGTTATGGCTACACCTTC	CASSAGYGYTF
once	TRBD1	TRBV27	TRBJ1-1	TGTGCCAGCAGCCGAACAGGGGAAGGTGAGGCTTTCTTT	CASSRTGEGEAFF
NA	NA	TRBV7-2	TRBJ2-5	TGTGCCAGCAGCTTAGTAGCGAAAGAGACCCAGTACTTC	CASSLVAKETQYF
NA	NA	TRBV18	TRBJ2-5	TGTGCCAGCTCACCACCGCGGGGTCGAGAGACCCAGTACTTC	CASSPPRGRETQYF
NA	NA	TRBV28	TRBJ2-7	TGTGCCAGCAGTTCCACGGGGGACTCCTACGAGCAGTACTTC	CASSSTGDSYEQYF
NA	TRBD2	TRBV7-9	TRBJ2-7	TGTGCCAGCATCCGGACTAGCGGGGCCTACGAGCAGTACTTC	CASIRTSGAYEQYF
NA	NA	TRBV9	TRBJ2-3	TGTGCCAGCAGCGCGAGGGGCACAGATACGCAGTATTTT	CASSARGTDTQYF
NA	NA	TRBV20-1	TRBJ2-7	TGCAGTGCCTACTCCTACGAGCAGTACTTC	CSAYSYEQYF
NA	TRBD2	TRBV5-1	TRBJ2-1	TGCGCCAGCAGCTTGACTAGCGGGAGTTACTCCTACAATGAGCAGTTCTTC	CASSLTSGSYSYNEQFF
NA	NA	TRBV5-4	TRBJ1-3	TGTGCCAGCAGCTCCGGGATTGGATCTGGAAACACCATATATTTT	CASSSGIGSGNTIYF
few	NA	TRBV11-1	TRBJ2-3	TGTGCCAGCAGCACCCTGGGAGCAGATACGCAGTATTTT	CASSTLGADTQYF
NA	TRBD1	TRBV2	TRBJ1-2	TGTGCCAGCAGTCTGAGAGGGGGCAGGGTGGATGGCTACACCTTC	CASSLRGGRVDGYTF